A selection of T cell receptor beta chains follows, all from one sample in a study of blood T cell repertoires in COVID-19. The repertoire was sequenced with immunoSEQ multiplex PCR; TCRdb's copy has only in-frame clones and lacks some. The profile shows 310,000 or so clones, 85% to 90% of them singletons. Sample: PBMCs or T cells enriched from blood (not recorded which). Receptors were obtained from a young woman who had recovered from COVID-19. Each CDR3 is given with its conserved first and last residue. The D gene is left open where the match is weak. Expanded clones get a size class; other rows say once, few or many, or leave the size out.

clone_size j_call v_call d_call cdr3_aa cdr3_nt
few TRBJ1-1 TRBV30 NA CAWSVQGTRTEAFF TGTGCCTGGAGTGTACAAGGGACAAGGACTGAAGCTTTCTTT
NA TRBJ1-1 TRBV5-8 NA CASSLVVAAFF TGTGCCAGCAGCTTGGTGGTTGCGGCTTTCTTT
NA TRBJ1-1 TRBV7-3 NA CASSLGGLDTEAFF TGTGCCAGCAGCTTGGGGGGTCTGGACACTGAAGCTTTCTTT
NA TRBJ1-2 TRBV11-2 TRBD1 CASSLGQGYGYTF TGTGCCAGCAGCCTGGGACAGGGCTATGGCTACACCTTC
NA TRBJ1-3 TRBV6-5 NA CASSYYQGSGNTIYF TGTGCCAGCAGTTACTATCAGGGGTCTGGAAACACCATATATTTT
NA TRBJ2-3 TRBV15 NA CATSREAGFVDTQYF TGTGCCACCAGCAGAGAGGCAGGCTTCGTAGATACGCAGTATTTT
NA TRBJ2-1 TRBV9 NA CASSGVGVFEQFF TGTGCCAGCAGCGGGGTCGGAGTGTTTGAGCAGTTCTTC
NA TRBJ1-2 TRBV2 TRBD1 CASSDVPGQGYGYTF TGTGCCAGCAGTGACGTACCGGGACAGGGATATGGCTACACCTTC
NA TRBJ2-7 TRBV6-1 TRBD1 CASSEMTGGGYEQYF TGTGCCAGCAGTGAAATGACAGGGGGAGGCTACGAGCAGTACTTC
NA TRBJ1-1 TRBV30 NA CAWSVGLRSGAFF TGTGCCTGGAGTGTGGGACTTCGATCCGGAGCTTTCTTT
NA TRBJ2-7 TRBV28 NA CASSRAGPSYEQYF TGTGCCAGCAGTCGCGCGGGGCCCTCCTACGAGCAGTACTTC
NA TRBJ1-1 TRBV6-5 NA CASSYSRWYEAFF TGTGCCAGCAGTTACTCGAGGTGGTATGAAGCTTTCTTT
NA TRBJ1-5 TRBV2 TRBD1 CASRPTGQNQPQHF TGTGCCAGCAGACCGACAGGGCAAAATCAGCCCCAGCATTTT
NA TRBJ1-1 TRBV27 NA CASSFAGKSSEAFF TGTGCCAGCAGTTTTGCGGGAAAATCTTCTGAAGCTTTCTTT
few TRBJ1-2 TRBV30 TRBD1 CAWSGWTGGGYTF TGTGCCTGGAGTGGTTGGACAGGGGGTGGCTACACCTTC
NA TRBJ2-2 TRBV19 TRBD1 CASSIKTGGYDTGELFF TGTGCCAGTAGTATAAAGACAGGGGGCTATGACACCGGGGAGCTGTTTTTT